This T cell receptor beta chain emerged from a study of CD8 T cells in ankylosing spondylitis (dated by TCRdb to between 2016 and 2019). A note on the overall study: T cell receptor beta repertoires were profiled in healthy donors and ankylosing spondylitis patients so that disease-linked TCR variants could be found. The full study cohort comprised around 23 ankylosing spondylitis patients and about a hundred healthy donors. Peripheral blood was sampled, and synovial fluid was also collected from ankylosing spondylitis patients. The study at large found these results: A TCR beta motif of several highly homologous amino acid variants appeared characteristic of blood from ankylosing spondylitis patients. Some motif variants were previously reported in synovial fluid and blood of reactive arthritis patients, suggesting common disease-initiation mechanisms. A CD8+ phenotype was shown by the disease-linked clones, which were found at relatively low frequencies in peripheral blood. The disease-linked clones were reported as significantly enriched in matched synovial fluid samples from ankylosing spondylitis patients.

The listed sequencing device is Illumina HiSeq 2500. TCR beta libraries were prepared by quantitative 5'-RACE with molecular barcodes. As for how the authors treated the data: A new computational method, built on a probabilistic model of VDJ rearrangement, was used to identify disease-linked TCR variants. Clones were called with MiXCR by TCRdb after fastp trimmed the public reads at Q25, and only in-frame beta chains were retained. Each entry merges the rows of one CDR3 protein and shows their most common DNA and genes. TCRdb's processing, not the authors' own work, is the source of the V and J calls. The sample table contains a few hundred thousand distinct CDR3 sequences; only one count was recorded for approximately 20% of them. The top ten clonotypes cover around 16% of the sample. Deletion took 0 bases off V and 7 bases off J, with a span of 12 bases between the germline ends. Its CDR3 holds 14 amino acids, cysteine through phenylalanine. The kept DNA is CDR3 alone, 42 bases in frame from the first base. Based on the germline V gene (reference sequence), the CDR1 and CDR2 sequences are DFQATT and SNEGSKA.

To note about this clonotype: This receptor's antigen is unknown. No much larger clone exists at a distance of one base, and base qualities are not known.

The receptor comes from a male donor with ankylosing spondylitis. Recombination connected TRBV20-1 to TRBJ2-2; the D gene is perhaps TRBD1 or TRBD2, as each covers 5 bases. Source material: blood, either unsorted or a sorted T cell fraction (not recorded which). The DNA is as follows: TGCAGTGCTAGAGATAGGGACGAGATCGGGGAGCTGTTTTTT. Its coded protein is CSARDRDEIGELFF.